The clone carrying this TCR beta chain was detected ten times or more. Its matching antigen is unknown. The sample originates from a study of molecular identifiers for immune sequencing clone quantification. Previously described methods and listed TCR primers were used for bulk TCR libraries. One entry per CDR3 protein results from TCRdb running MiXCR on the PCR reads. Found here are some 650,000 distinct CDR3 sequences, 20% of them singletons; the top ten hold roughly 0.83%. With 0 bases removed from V and 7 bases from J, the gap between germline ends came to 10 bases. Germline CDR1 SGHNT, CDR2 YYREEE (reference sequence). CDR3 length equals 14 residues. RNA fractions of 10%, 30% or 50% and about 18,000 to 1,000,000 sorted cells were the source of naive CD8 libraries. Findings and limits, study-wide: Sizes of clones that are highly expanded could be underestimated (if identical TCR molecules share a barcode). Reportedly, one cell's Jurkat TCR RNA was detected within 1,200,000 naive CD8 cells.

This sequence joins TRBV5-4 and TRBJ1-4, with D possibly being TRBD1 (5 bases). This clonotype was obtained from a human donor in good health. Some libraries in this study had Jurkat cell RNA spiked in. Input material: naive CD8+ T cells from blood, with Jurkat cell RNA spiked in. Subset denoted: FACS-sorted CD8+CD4-CCR7+CD45RA+ naive T cells. The CDR3 here is CASSLDSGGEKLFF. The CDR3 bases are TGTGCCAGCAGCTTGGACAGCGGGGGTGAAAAACTGTTTTTT.